The 13 T cell receptor beta chains below come from one sample, sequenced in a study of human T cells and chemical hapten exposure. MiXCR was run by TCRdb on the RACE reads, yielding one entry per CDR3 protein. The table lists roughly 200,000 distinct CDR3 sequences, 24% of them singletons, with roughly 2.5% in the top ten. The sample's time point: patch test 3, about 24 weeks after DPC sensitization. Treatment given: therapeutic diphenylcyclopropenone sensitization with weekly scalp DPC. Sequenced here: whole blood, sampled in connection with sensitization to the hapten diphenylcyclopropenone (DPC). Receptor source: a woman between 35 and 50 years old with alopecia areata. Some clones in this sample may be carry-over from other donors' samples.

This clonotype was detected many times. V is TRBV20-1 and J is TRBJ2-1; D may correspond to TRBD1 or TRBD2 (5 bases each). Trimming cost V 0 bases and J 2 bases, with 14 bases left between them. The CDR3 length is 16 residues. In germline, CDR1 is DFQATT, CDR2 SNEGSKA (reference sequence). DNA for the CDR3: TGCAGTGCTAGAGATGGGGGAACAGACCCCTACAATGAGCAGTTCTTC. Its protein is CSARDGGTDPYNEQFF.

CDR3 sequence (DNA): TGTGCCAGCAGTTCAGGGGGGCCGTACGAGCAGTTCTTC. It specifies CASSSGGPYEQFF. The chain carries TRBV12-3 or TRBV12-4 and TRBJ2-1; D perhaps matches TRBD1 (7 bases). CDR3 size: 13 residues. Trimming removed 4 bases from V and 10 bases from J, with 14 bases in between.

CDR3 bases: TGTGCCAGCAGCGTAGGGGTCGGAGGGACCCAGTACTTC. This translates into CASSVGVGGTQYF. V gene TRBV9 combines with J gene TRBJ2-5; D might be TRBD2 (5 bases). CDR1 is SGDLS, CDR2 YYNGEE, per germline. The CDR3 is 13 amino acids. Trimming removed 0 bases from V and 7 bases from J, with 10 bases in between.

The chain uses TRBV29-1 and TRBJ2-5, with 14 bases matching TRBD2. Germline CDR1 SQVTM, CDR2 ANQGSEA. J gave up 0 bases and V 7 bases, and 10 bases lay outside the gene matches. The CDR3 length is 17 residues. CDR3 sequence: CSARGLAGARNQETQYF. DNA of the CDR3: TGCAGCGCCCGGGGACTAGCGGGAGCCCGAAACCAAGAGACCCAGTACTTC.

This clonotype was recorded at least ten times. The chain has TRBV29-1 and TRBJ1-2; TRBD1 is a possible D gene (5 bases). This CDR3 region has 13 residues. Germline loops: CDR1 SQVTM, CDR2 ANQGSEA. V lost 6 bases and J lost 4, with 15 bases in between. This CDR3 is CSVDSATVYGYTF. The CDR3 bases are TGCAGCGTAGACAGCGCTACTGTCTATGGCTACACCTTC.

This chain links TRBV5-1 with TRBJ2-1; tentative D call: TRBD2 (5 bases). Germline V lookup: CDR1 SGHRS, CDR2 YFSETQ. The CDR3 has 13 amino acids. The germline V and J ends were trimmed by 4 bases and 6 bases, with 11 bases remaining between them. In DNA, the CDR3 is TGCGCCAGCAGCCTGGACTCGTTCAATGAGCAGTTCTTC. Translated: CASSLDSFNEQFF.

The chain links TRBV4-3 to TRBJ1-1; D gene uncertain. Germline loops: CDR1 LGHNA, CDR2 YSLEER. V lost 0 bases, J lost 7 bases, and 15 bases lay in between. The CDR3 has 15 residues. The CDR3 DNA follows: TGCGCCAGCAGCCAAGATCTGGCCGGCGAGCTTGAAGCTTTCTTT. Translated, it gives CASSQDLAGELEAFF.

This rearrangement joins TRBV11-2 to TRBJ2-7; possibly TRBD1 or TRBD2 for D (6 bases each). The CDR3 totals 14 residues. Trimming took 5 bases from V and 5 from J, leaving 16 bases between them. Germline loops: CDR1 SGHAT, CDR2 FQNNGV. The CDR3, as DNA: TGTGCCAGCAGCGGGGAACAGGGAGGCGACGAGCAGTACTTC. This translates into CASSGEQGGDEQYF.

This clonotype has only a few counts. The chain recombines TRBV30 with TRBJ2-1; TRBD2 matches at 7 bases. This CDR3 contains 14 residues. Trimming cost V 5 bases and J 4 bases; bases outside gene matches: 8. Looked up from germline, CDR1 is GTSNPN and CDR2 is SVGIG (reference sequence). CDR3 in amino acids: CAWSNGLVYNEQFF. The CDR3 coding sequence is TGTGCCTGGTCCAATGGACTAGTGTACAATGAGCAGTTCTTC.

This clonotype occurred a few times. The V gene is TRBV5-1, the J gene TRBJ2-7; D perhaps matches TRBD2 (5 bases). Germline values: CDR1 SGHRS, CDR2 YFSETQ. V was cut by 4 bases and J by 3 bases, with 14 bases left in between. The CDR3 runs 14 residues. CDR3: CASSPYGIDYEQYF. The CDR3 nucleotides are TGCGCCAGCAGCCCTTACGGGATTGACTACGAGCAGTACTTC.

This clonotype was seen a handful of times. The chain combines TRBV28 with TRBJ2-1; D unresolved. This CDR3 contains 15 residues. Germline lookup yields CDR1 MDHEN and CDR2 SYDVKM. Trimming shortened V by 3 bases and J by 4 bases, and 13 bases separated the two germline ends. The CDR3 loop is CASSLDPAGYNEQFF. CDR3 coding DNA: TGTGCCAGCAGTTTGGATCCGGCAGGTTACAATGAGCAGTTCTTC.

This chain uses TRBV27 with TRBJ2-7; TRBD1 agrees at 12 bases. CDR1 is MNHEY, CDR2 SMNVEV, per germline (reference sequence). V was pared by 6 bases and J by 5 bases, with 5 bases of the junction left unmatched. This CDR3 is built from 14 residues. The CDR3 nucleotides are TGTGCCAGCAGCCCCGGGACAGGGGGCCACGAGCAGTACTTC. The encoded protein is CASSPGTGGHEQYF.

This clonotype was seen only a few times. The rearrangement links TRBV12-3 or TRBV12-4 to TRBJ2-1; a possible D gene is TRBD2 (5 bases). The CDR3 extends over 17 amino acids. V gave up 4 bases and J gave up 9 bases, with 25 bases separating them. The CDR3 sequence is CASSSLPSWGLGGEQFF. The CDR3 nucleotides are TGTGCCAGCAGTTCCCTGCCTAGCTGGGGATTGGGCGGTGAGCAGTTCTTC.